This TCR beta chain originates from a study of CD8 T cells in Susac syndrome. Peripheral blood CD8+ and CD4+ T cells were profiled by TCR beta sequencing. Included as multiple sclerosis controls were treatment-naive patients who had stable or active relapsing-remitting disease. CD8+ and CD4+ T cells were negatively isolated; TEMRA cells were FACS-enriched. RNA, at roughly 0.45 to 1 ug, was reverse transcribed with random hexamers. The TCR beta CDR3 was amplified by immunoSEQ multiplex PCR across 54 Vbeta, 13 Jbeta. A single record per CDR3 protein comes from TCRdb applying MiXCR to the immunoSEQ multiplex PCR reads. Among some 400,000 distinct CDR3 sequences listed, approximately 89% were seen once. Trimming pared 6 bases from V and 3 bases from J, leaving 18 bases between. The CDR3 totals 16 residues. Germline V gene sequence: CDR1 MGHRA, CDR2 YSYEKL.

The chain carries TRBV4-1 and TRBJ2-1; perhaps TRBD2 as D (5 bases). The specimen was CD8+ T cells from PBMCs. This clonotype was sampled from a human donor with multiple sclerosis. CDR3: CASSATGSNLYNEQFF. In DNA form, the CDR3 reads TGCGCCAGCAGTGCCACGGGATCTAATCTCTACAATGAGCAGTTCTTC.